The T cell receptor (beta chain) under discussion was sequenced for a study of glioma-infiltrating T cells after dendritic cell vaccination. On the study more broadly: Treatment, given 2003 to 2012, was autologous tumor lysate-pulsed dendritic cell vaccination. At biweekly intervals, patients got three intradermal dendritic cell vaccine injections.

In the case of this clone: The antigen is not known.

Indicated time point: after dendritic cell vaccination, including at tumor progression/relapse. Fresh-frozen tumor tissue and more than two years of survival data were available for all. Study findings and constraints: Higher pretreatment TIL content predicted longer progression-free time and survival.

Method: immunoSEQ multiplex PCR; TCRdb's copy keeps in-frame clones and lacks some. The sample lists almost 90,000 clones, around 83% occurring once. Germline values: CDR1 SGHTA, CDR2 FQGTGA. The CDR3 spans 13 residues. V lost 5 bases and J lost 8, with 15 bases in between. This receptor was identified in a human donor with glioblastoma. V and J are TRBV7-3 and TRBJ1-2; a possible D gene is TRBD1 (6 bases). The material was blood, obtained after dendritic cell vaccination. The CDR3 DNA reads as TGTGCCAGCAGCCATCCGGGGGGCCGCGGCTACACCTTC. Translated: CASSHPGGRGYTF.